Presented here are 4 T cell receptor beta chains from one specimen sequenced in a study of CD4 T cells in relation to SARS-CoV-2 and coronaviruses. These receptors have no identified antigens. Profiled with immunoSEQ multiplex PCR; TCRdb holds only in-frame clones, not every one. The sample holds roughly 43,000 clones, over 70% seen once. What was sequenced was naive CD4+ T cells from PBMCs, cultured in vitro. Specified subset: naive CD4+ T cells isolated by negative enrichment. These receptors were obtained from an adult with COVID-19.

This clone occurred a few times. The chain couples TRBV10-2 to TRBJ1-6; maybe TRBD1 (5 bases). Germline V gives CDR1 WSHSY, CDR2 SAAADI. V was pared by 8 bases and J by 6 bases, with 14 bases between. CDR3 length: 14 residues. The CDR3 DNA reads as TGCGCCAGCGGGGAGGGGTTTGGTAATTCACCCCTCCACTTT. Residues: CASGEGFGNSPLHF.

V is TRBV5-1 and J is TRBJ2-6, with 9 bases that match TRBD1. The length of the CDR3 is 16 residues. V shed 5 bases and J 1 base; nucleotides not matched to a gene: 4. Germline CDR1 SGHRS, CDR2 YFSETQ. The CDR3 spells CASSYRGLSGANVLTF. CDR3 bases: TGCGCCAGCAGTTACAGGGGGCTATCTGGGGCCAACGTCCTGACTTTC.

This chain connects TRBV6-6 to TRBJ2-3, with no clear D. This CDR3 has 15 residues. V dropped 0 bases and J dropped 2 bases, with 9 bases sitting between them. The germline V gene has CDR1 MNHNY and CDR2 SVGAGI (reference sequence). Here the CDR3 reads CASSYSVAHTDTQYF. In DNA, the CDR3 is TGTGCCAGCAGTTACTCGGTGGCACACACAGATACGCAGTATTTT.

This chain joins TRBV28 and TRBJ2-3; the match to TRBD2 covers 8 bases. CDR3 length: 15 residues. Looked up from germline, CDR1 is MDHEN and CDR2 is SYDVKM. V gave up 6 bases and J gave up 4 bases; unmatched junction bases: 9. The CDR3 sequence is CASRVAGRFADTQYF. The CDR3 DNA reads TGTGCCAGCAGGGTAGCGGGAAGGTTTGCAGATACGCAGTATTTT.